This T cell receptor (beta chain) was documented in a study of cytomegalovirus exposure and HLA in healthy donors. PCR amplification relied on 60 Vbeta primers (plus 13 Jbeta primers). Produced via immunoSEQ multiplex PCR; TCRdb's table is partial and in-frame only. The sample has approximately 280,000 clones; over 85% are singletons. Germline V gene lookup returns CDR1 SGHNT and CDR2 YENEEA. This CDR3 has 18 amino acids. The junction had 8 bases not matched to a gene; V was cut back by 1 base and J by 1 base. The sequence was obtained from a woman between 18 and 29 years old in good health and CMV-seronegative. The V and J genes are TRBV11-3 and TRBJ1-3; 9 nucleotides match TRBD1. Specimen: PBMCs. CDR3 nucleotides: TGTGCCAGCAGCTTAGGGGTCTCCGGGACAGGGTCTGGAAACACCATATATTTT. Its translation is CASSLGVSGTGSGNTIYF. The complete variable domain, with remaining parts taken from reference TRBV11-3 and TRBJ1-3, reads EAGVVQSPRYKIIEKKQPVAFWCNPISGHNTLYWYLQNLGQGPELLIRYENEEAVDDSQLPKDRFSAERLKGVDSTLKIQPAELGDSAVYLCASSLGVSGTGSGNTIYFGEGSWLTVV.